These 4 T cell receptor beta chains originate from one sample sequenced in a study of T cell changes during pregnancy in multiple sclerosis (dated by TCRdb to 2018 to 2020). Library preparation was by the immunoSEQ multiplex PCR assay. TCRdb provides this immuneACCESS table in a form limited to in-frame rearrangements. Some clones are lacking; in checked studies, under half of them reflect an unresolved V gene, and why the rest are absent is not known. Recorded for this sample are fewer than 35,000 clones; about 92% of them occurred a single time. Approximately 0.47% of the sample is held by the ten biggest clonotypes. The specimen comprised CD4+ T cells from peripheral blood mononuclear cells, sampled in the second trimester of pregnancy. The source of these receptors is a female donor in good health, enrolled as a control in a pregnancy study.

This clone was detected only a few times. This chain connects TRBV25-1 to TRBJ1-2; D is ambiguous. V lost 0 bases, J lost 8 bases, and 10 bases lay in between. This CDR3 has 13 residues. Germline CDR1 reads MGHDK; CDR2 reads SYGVNS. The CDR3 DNA reads as TGTGCCAGCAGTGAATATGTGGGAGGCGGCTACACCTTC. Its translation: CASSEYVGGGYTF.

V gene TRBV28 combines with J gene TRBJ1-2, with D possibly being TRBD1 (6 bases). Germline V gene sequence: CDR1 MDHEN, CDR2 SYDVKM. There are 15 residues in the CDR3. Trimming cost V 6 bases and J 5 bases, with 19 bases left between them. Here the CDR3 reads CASRSPLGQGYGYTF. The CDR3 DNA reads TGTGCCAGCAGATCCCCCCTGGGTCAGGGGTATGGCTACACCTTC.

This rearrangement joins TRBV11-3 to TRBJ2-3; 11 bases align to TRBD2. The J segment lost 4 bases and the V segment lost 3 bases, leaving 6 bases of the junction unmatched. Germline V CDR1 and CDR2: SGHNT, YENEEA. This CDR3 spans 16 amino acids. CDR3 coding DNA: TGTGCCAGCAGCTTCACTAGCGGGAGTGGGTCAGATACGCAGTATTTT. Protein product: CASSFTSGSGSDTQYF.

The rearrangement links TRBV2 to TRBJ1-5; D unresolved. Germline V lookup: CDR1 SNHLY, CDR2 FYNNEI. The V and J ends lost 7 bases and 5 bases respectively, with 15 bases between them. The CDR3 has 14 amino acids. The CDR3 reads CASTLSGGDQPQHF. The CDR3 bases are TGTGCCAGCACCCTTTCTGGAGGCGATCAGCCCCAGCATTTT.